This T cell receptor (beta chain) was sequenced in a study of response to subunit inactivated influenza vaccine. Notes on this clonotype: What it recognizes is unknown. The junction and the germline gene differ at one end; a read error may be behind it.

MiXCR, run by TCRdb on the RT-PCR reads, gives a single entry per CDR3 protein. The sample lists 710,000 or so distinct CDR3 sequences, around 16% occurring once. Study results and limitations: A suggestion made by the authors is that each seasonal influenza vaccination recruits few new T cells.

Germline lookup yields CDR1 LNHDA and CDR2 SQIVND (reference sequence). The CDR3 covers 12 residues. Sequences were derived from PBMCs from blood, sampled 11 to 12 days after vaccination. The chain joins TRBV19 to TRBJ2-1; D unresolved. The sequence was collected from a man aged 45-65 years who received an inactivated influenza vaccine. In DNA form, the CDR3 reads TGTGCCAGTAGTATGACCTACAATGAGCTGTTCTTC. Residues: CASSMTYNELFF.